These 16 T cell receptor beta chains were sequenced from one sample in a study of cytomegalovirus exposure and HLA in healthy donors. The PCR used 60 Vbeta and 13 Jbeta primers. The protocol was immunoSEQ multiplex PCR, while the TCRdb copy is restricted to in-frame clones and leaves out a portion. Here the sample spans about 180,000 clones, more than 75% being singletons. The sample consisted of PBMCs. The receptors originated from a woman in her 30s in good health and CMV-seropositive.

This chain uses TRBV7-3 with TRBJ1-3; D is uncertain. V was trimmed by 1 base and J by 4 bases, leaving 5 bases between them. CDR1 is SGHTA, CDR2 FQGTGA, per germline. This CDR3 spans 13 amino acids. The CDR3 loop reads CASSLREGNTIYF. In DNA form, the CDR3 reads TGTGCCAGCAGCTTAAGGGAGGGAAACACCATATATTTT. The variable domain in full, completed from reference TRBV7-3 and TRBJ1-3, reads GAGVSQTPSNKVTEKGKYVELRCDPISGHTALYWYRQSLGQGPEFLIYFQGTGAADDSGLPNDRFFAVRPEGSVSTLKIQRTERGDSAVYLCASSLREGNTIYFGEGSWLTVV.

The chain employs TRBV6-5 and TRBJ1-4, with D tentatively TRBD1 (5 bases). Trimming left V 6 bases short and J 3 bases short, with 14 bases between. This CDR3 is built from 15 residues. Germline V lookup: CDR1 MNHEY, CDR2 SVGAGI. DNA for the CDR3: TGTGCCAGCAGGGGACTGGGGGGTGCTAATGAAAAACTGTTTTTT. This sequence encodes CASRGLGGANEKLFF.

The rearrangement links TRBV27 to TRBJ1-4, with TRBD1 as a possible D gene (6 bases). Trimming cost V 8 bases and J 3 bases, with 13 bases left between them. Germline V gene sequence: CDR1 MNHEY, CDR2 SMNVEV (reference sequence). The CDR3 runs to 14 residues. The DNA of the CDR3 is TGTGCCAGCGGCGACAGGTCATCTAATGAAAAACTGTTTTTT. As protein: CASGDRSSNEKLFF.

CDR3 loop: CASSLGGSSYNSPLHF. The CDR3 DNA is TGTGCCAGCAGTTTAGGAGGGAGCTCCTATAATTCACCCCTCCACTTT. This chain uses TRBV28 with TRBJ1-6; D not resolved. Germline V gene data show CDR1 as MDHEN and CDR2 as SYDVKM. Between the trimmed V and J ends, which lost 2 bases and 0 bases, there was a span of 8 bases. The CDR3 loop spans 16 amino acids.

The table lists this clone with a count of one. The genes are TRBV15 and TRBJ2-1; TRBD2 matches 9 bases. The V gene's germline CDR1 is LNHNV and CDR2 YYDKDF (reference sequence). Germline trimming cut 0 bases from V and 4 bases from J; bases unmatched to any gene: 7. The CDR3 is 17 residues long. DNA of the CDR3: TGTGCCACCAGCAGAGATCGGAGACTAGCGGTTTACAATGAGCAGTTCTTC. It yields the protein CATSRDRRLAVYNEQFF.

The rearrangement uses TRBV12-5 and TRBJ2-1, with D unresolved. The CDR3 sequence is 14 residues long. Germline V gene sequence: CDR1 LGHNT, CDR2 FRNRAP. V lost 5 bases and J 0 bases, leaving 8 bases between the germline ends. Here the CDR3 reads CASGLSTSYNEQFF. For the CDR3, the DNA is TGTGCTAGTGGTCTTTCTACCTCCTACAATGAGCAGTTCTTC.

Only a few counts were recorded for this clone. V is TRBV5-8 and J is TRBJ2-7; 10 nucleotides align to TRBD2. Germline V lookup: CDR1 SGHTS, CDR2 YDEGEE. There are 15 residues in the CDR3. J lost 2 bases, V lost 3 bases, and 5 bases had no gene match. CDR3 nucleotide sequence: TGTGCCAGCAGCTACCTAGCGGGGGATCCCTACGAGCAGTACTTC. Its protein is CASSYLAGDPYEQYF.

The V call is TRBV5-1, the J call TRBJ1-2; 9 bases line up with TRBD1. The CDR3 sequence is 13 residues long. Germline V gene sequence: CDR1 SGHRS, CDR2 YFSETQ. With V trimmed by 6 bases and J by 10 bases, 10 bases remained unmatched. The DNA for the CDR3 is TGCGCCAGCAATAGGGACAGGGAAAGGGACTACACCTTC. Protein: CASNRDRERDYTF.

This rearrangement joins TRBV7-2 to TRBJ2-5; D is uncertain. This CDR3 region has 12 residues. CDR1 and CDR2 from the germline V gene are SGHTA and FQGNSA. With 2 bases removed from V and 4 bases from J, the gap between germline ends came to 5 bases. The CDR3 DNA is TGTGCCAGCAGCTTAAGGAGAGAGACCCAGTACTTC. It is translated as CASSLRRETQYF. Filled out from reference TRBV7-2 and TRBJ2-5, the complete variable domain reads GAGVSQSPSNKVTEKGKDVELRCDPISGHTALYWYRQSLGQGLEFLIYFQGNSAPDKSGLPSDRFSAERTGGSVSTLTIQRTQQEDSAVYLCASSLRRETQYFGPGTRLLVL.

The CDR3 loop is CASSKLAGPYNEQFF. In DNA form, the CDR3 reads TGCGCCAGCAGCAAACTAGCGGGACCTTACAATGAGCAGTTCTTC. The chain combines TRBV5-1 with TRBJ2-1; 10 nucleotides match TRBD2. CDR1 is SGHRS and CDR2 is YFSETQ in the germline V gene. This CDR3 contains 15 residues. Trimming cost V 4 bases and J 4 bases; bases outside gene matches: 5.

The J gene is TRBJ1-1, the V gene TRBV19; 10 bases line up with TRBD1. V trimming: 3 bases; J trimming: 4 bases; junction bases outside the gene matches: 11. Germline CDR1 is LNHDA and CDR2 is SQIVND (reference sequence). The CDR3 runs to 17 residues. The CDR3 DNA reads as TGTGCCAGTAGTATGGGACAGGGGTGGGTGAGGGCCACTGAAGCTTTCTTT. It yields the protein CASSMGQGWVRATEAFF.

CDR3 loop: CASSSVGDTEAFF. The DNA of the CDR3 is TGTGCCAGCAGCTCAGTAGGAGACACTGAAGCTTTCTTT. The genes are TRBV7-9 and TRBJ1-1, with D hard to call. The germline V and J ends were trimmed by 4 bases and 3 bases, with 9 bases remaining between them. The CDR3 covers 13 residues. The V gene's germline CDR1 is SEHNR and CDR2 FQNEAQ (reference sequence).

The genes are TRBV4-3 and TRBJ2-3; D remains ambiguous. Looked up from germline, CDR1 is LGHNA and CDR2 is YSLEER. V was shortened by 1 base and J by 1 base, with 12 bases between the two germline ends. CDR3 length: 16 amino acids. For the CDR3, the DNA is TGCGCCAGCAGCCAAGCCCAAGGAGTGGGCACAGATACGCAGTATTTT. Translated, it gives CASSQAQGVGTDTQYF.

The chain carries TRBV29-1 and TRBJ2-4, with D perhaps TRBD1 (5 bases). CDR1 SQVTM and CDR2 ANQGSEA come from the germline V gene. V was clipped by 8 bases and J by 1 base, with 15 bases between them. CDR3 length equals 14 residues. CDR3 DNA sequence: TGCAGCATCAGGGTTCAACTTGCCAAAAACATTCAGTACTTC. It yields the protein CSIRVQLAKNIQYF.

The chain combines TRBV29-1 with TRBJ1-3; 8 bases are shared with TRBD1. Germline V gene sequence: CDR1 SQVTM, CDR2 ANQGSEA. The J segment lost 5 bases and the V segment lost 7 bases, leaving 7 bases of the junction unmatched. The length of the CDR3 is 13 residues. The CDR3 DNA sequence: TGCAGCGCATTGCAGGGGGCGCGAAACACCATATATTTT. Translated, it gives CSALQGARNTIYF.

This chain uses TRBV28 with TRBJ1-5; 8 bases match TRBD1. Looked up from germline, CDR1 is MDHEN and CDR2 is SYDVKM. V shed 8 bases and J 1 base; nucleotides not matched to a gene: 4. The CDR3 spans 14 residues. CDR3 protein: CASAAGGSNQPQHF. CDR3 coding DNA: TGTGCCAGCGCGGCAGGGGGCAGCAATCAGCCCCAGCATTTT.